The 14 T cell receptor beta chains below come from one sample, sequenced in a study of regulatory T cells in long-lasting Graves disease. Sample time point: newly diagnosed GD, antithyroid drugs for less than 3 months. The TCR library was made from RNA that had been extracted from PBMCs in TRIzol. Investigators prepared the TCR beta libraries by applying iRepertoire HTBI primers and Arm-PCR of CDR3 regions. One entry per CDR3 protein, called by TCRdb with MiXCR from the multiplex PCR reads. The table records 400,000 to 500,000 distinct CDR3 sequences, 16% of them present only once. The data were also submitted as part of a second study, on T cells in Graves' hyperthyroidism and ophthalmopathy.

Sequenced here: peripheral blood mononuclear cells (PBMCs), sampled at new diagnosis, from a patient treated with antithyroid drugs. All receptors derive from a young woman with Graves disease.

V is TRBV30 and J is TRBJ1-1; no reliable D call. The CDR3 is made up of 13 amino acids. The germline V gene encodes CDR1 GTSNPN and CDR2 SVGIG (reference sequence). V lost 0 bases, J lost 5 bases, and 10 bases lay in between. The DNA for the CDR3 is TGTGCCTGGAGTGTTTTTGGGAGGACTGAAGCTTTCTTT. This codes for CAWSVFGRTEAFF.

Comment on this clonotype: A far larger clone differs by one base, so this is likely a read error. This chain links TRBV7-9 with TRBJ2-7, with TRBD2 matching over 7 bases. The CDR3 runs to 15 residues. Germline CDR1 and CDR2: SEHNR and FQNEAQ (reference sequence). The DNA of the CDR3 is TGTGCCAGCAGCCCCTCTAGCGGAGCCTCCTACGAGCACTACTTC. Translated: CASSPSSGASYEHYF.

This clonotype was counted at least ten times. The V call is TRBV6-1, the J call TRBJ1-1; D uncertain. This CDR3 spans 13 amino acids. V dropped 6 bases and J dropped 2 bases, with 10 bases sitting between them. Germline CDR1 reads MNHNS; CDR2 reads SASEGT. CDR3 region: CASRRVPNTEAFF. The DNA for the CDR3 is TGTGCCAGCAGGAGGGTGCCAAACACTGAAGCTTTCTTT.

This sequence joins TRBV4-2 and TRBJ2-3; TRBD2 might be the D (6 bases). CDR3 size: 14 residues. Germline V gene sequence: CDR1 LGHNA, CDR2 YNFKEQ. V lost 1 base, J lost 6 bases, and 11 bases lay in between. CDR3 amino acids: CASSQGGLSDTQYF. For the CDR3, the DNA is TGTGCCAGCAGCCAAGGGGGACTGTCGGATACGCAGTATTTT.

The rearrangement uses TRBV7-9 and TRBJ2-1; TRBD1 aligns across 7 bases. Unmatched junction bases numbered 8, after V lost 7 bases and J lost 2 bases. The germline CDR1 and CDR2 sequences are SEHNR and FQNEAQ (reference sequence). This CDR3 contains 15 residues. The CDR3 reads CASNSDRDAYNEQFF. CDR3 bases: TGTGCCAGCAACTCAGACAGGGACGCCTACAATGAGCAGTTCTTC.

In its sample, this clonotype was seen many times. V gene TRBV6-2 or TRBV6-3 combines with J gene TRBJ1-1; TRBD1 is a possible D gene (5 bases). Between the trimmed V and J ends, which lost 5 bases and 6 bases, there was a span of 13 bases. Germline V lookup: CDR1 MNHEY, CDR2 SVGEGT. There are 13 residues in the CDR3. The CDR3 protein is CASSTPNRPEAFF. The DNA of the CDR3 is TGTGCCAGCAGTACACCCAACAGGCCTGAAGCTTTCTTT.

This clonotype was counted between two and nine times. DNA of the CDR3: TGTGCCAGCAGTTACTCGAAAGGGGGGGCGGTCGAGCAGTACTTC. Translating it yields CASSYSKGGAVEQYF. The genes are TRBV6-9 and TRBJ2-7; D is possibly TRBD2 (7 bases). From germline, CDR1 is MNHGY and CDR2 SVAAGI. The CDR3 is made up of 15 amino acids. V lost 3 bases to trimming and J lost 6 bases, with 18 bases between them.

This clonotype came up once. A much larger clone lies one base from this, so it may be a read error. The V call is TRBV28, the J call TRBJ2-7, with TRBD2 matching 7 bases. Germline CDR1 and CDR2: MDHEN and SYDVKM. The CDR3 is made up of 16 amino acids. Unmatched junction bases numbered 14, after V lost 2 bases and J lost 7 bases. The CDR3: CASSLKTSRGTNEQYF. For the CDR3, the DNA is TGTGCCAGCAGTTTAAAGACTAGCCGGGGGACCAATGAGCAGTACTTC.

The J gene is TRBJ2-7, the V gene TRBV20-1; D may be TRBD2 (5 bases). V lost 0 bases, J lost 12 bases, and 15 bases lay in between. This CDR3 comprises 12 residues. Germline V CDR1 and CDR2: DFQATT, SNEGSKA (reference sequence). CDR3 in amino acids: CSARDHDYQAYF. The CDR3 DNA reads TGCAGTGCTAGAGATCACGACTACCAGGCGTACTTC.

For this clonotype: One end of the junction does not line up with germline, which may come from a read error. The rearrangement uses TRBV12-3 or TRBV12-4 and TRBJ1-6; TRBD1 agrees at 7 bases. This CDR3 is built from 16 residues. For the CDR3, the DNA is TGTACCAGCAGTTCACAGGGGACCCTTCATAATTCACCCCTCCACTTT. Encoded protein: CTSSSQGTLHNSPLHF.

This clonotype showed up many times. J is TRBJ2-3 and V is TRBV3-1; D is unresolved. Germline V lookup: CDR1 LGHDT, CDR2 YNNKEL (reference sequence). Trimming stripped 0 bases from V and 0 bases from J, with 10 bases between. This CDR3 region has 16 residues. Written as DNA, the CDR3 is TGTGCCAGCAGCCAAGAGGTCAGGAGAAGCACAGATACGCAGTATTTT. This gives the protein CASSQEVRRSTDTQYF.

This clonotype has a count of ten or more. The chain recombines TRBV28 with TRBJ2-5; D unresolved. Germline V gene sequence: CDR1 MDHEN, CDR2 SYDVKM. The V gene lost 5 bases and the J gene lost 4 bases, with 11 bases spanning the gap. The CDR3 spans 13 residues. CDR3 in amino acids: CASSRRRRETQYF. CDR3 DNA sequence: TGTGCCAGCAGTCGACGCAGGCGAGAGACCCAGTACTTC.

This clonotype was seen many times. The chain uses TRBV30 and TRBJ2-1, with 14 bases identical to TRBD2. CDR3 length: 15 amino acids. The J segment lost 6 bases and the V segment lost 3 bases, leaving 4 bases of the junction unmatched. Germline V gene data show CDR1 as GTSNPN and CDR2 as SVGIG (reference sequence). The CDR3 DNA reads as TGTGCCTGGAGCAAGGGACTAGCGGGGGTCAATGAGCAGTTCTTC. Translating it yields CAWSKGLAGVNEQFF.

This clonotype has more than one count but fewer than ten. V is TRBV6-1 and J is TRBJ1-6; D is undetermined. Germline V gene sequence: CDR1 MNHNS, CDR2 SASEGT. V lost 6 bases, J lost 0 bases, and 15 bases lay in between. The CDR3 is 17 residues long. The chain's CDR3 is CASRHVPISSYNSPLHF. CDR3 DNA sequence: TGTGCCAGCAGACACGTGCCAATAAGCTCCTATAATTCACCCCTCCACTTT.